The rows below give T cell receptor beta chains drawn from one sample of a study of early T cells in non-severe SARS-CoV-2 infection. TCRdb re-analysed the 5' RACE reads in MiXCR, keeping a single row per CDR3 protein. The table shows about 110,000 distinct CDR3 sequences, with roughly an eighth occurring only once. The sequenced material came from whole blood. The origin of the receptors is an adult who was a healthcare worker with PCR-confirmed SARS-CoV-2 infection or an uninfected control (not recorded which). CDR3s include the opening cysteine and the closing phenylalanine or tryptophan. A D gene is named only where the DNA matches it firmly. The listing skips clone size in some rows; elsewhere it reads once, few, many or a size class.

cdr3_length j_call clone_size d_call v_call cdr3_nt cdr3_aa
14 TRBJ2-5 few - TRBV5-1 TGCGCCAGCAGCTTGGCCATCCACCAAGAGACCCAGTACTTC CASSLAIHQETQYF
19 TRBJ1-1 many - TRBV5-1 TGCGCCAGCAGCCCTCCAAAATCCGTCTTCGGGGGAGGGAACACTGAAGCTTTCTTT CASSPPKSVFGGGNTEAFF
11 TRBJ1-1 - - TRBV2 TGTGCCAGCAGTGAAACGGGGGAAGCTTTCTTT CASSETGEAFF
16 TRBJ2-3 few - TRBV7-9 TGTGCCAGCAGCTTGTACAGGGCATTCCTCACAGATACGCAGTATTTT CASSLYRAFLTDTQYF
12 TRBJ2-3 - - TRBV20-1 TGCAGTGCTAGATCTGCAGAGGGCACGCAGTATTTT CSARSAEGTQYF
15 TRBJ1-5 - - TRBV4-1 TGCGCCAGCAGCCAAGAGGAATTGAACAATCAGCCCCAGCATTTT CASSQEELNNQPQHF
14 TRBJ2-3 - - TRBV5-8 TGTGCCAGCAGCATCCGGGACCTCACAGATACGCAGTATTTT CASSIRDLTDTQYF
16 TRBJ2-2 - - TRBV12-3/TRBV12-4 TGTGCCAGCAATCCCTCGGGGACTCGAAGCAGCGGGGAGCTGTTTTTT CASNPSGTRSSGELFF
18 TRBJ2-7 many TRBD2 TRBV7-9 TGTGCCAGCAGCAGAACTAGCGGGAGGGCCCAGCCCTACTACGAGCAGTACTTC CASSRTSGRAQPYYEQYF
14 TRBJ2-7 few - TRBV5-6 TGTGCCAGCAGCTTGTACCGACTCTCCTACGAGCAGTACTTC CASSLYRLSYEQYF
13 TRBJ1-4 many TRBD1 TRBV6-5 TGTGCCAGCAGAGGACAGGATAATGAAAAACTGTTTTTT CASRGQDNEKLFF
14 TRBJ2-7 - TRBD1 TRBV14 TGTGCCAGCAGCCGGACAGGGAGGCTATACGAGCAGTACTTC CASSRTGRLYEQYF
16 TRBJ2-3 - TRBD2 TRBV6-1 TGTGCCAGCATCGCTCTAGCGGGGGCAAGCACAGATACGCAGTATTTT CASIALAGASTDTQYF
11 TRBJ2-7 few - TRBV28 TGTGCCAGCAGTTTAAGGGAATCGCAGTACTTC CASSLRESQYF
14 TRBJ1-1 few TRBD1 TRBV28 TGTGCCAGCAGTCCCGGGACAGGGGTGTCTGAAGCTTTCTTT CASSPGTGVSEAFF
13 TRBJ2-3 few - TRBV18 TGTGCCAGCTCCAGGGTGGGCACAGATACGCAGTATTTT CASSRVGTDTQYF
13 TRBJ2-2 - - TRBV2 TGTGCCAGCAGTGAAGCGGGAGTCGGGGAGCTGTTTTTT CASSEAGVGELFF
12 TRBJ2-1 many - TRBV7-8 TGTGCCAGCACCCCCCCGGTCAATGAGCAGTTCTTC CASTPPVNEQFF
18 TRBJ2-5 many TRBD2 TRBV5-1 TGCGCCAGCAGCTATGGGACTAGCGGGAGTTCGCTTCTAGAGACCCAGTACTTC CASSYGTSGSSLLETQYF
18 TRBJ2-1 few TRBD2 TRBV28 TGTGCCAGCAGTTTGGGCGGCGGGAGGGGCACCAGGTACAATGAGCAGTTCTTC CASSLGGGRGTRYNEQFF
14 TRBJ2-7 many TRBD2 TRBV28 TGTGCCAGCATAGCCGGGACTAGCGTCTTCGAGCAGTACTTC CASIAGTSVFEQYF
14 TRBJ2-3 - TRBD1 TRBV20-1 TGCAGTGCCACCTGGGACAGGGGCACAGATACGCAGTATTTT CSATWDRGTDTQYF
12 TRBJ2-7 few - TRBV10-2 TGCGCCAGCGCCTCGGTACCCTACGAGCAGTACTTC CASASVPYEQYF
17 TRBJ2-7 many - TRBV7-8 TGTGCCAGCTCTCAGTGGAAGGGGCCAACTCTGTCCTACGAGCAGTACTTC CASSQWKGPTLSYEQYF
11 TRBJ1-5 many - TRBV12-2 TGTGCAAGTCGCCCACGTGAAGTCCAGCATTTT CASRPREVQHF
14 TRBJ1-1 few - TRBV28 TGTGCCAGCAGTTTATATCGCACGAACACTGAAGCTTTCTTT CASSLYRTNTEAFF
20 TRBJ1-6 few TRBD1 TRBV7-6 TGTGCCAGCAGCTTAGTATCACAGGGGGCTAGAGGTGTGGGAAATTCACCCCTCCACTTT CASSLVSQGARGVGNSPLHF
12 TRBJ2-3 few - TRBV20-1 TGCAGTGCTCAACAGGGGACTGATACGCAGTATTTT CSAQQGTDTQYF
18 TRBJ2-4 many TRBD1 TRBV28 TGTGCCAGCAGGGAGGGCTTAAGGACAGGGGGAGCCAAAAACATTCAGTACTTC CASREGLRTGGAKNIQYF
13 TRBJ1-2 - - TRBV19 TGTGCCAGTAGTATACAAGGGGGATATGGCTACACCTTC CASSIQGGYGYTF
13 TRBJ1-6 many - TRBV5-5 TGTGCCAGCAGCTTAAGTACTACTGCACCCCTCCACTTT CASSLSTTAPLHF
16 TRBJ2-3 many TRBD2 TRBV10-3 TGTGCCACCAAGGAACGACTAGCGGGAGCAGGCGATACGCAGTATTTT CATKERLAGAGDTQYF
13 TRBJ2-7 many - TRBV7-7 TGTGCTAGCAGCCCCAGAGCAGGTGGCGAGCAGTACTTC CASSPRAGGEQYF
12 TRBJ1-6 many - TRBV7-2 TGTGCCAGCAGCAGACAGAATTCACCCCTCCACTTT CASSRQNSPLHF
14 TRBJ2-3 few - TRBV12-3/TRBV12-4 TGTGCCAGCAGTTTAGCGGCCCCGTTAAATACGCAGTATTTT CASSLAAPLNTQYF
11 TRBJ1-1 many - TRBV29-1 TGCAGCGTTGAACCCAGAGAGGGAGCTTTCTTT CSVEPREGAFF
17 TRBJ1-6 many - TRBV19 TGTGCCAGTAGTGTGGCGGGACCGCTCCCTGAAAATTCACCCCTCCACTTT CASSVAGPLPENSPLHF
15 TRBJ2-7 many TRBD2 TRBV7-2 TGTGCCAGCAGCCCCCGACTAGCGGAGACCGTCGGGCAGTACTTC CASSPRLAETVGQYF